Following are 32 T cell receptor beta chains from one sample sequenced in a study of PD-1 blockade in classical Hodgkin lymphoma. Each patient relapsed following autologous stem cell transplantation, and prior brentuximab vedotin exposure differed. Thawed PBMCs yielded CD4+ T cells through magnetic negative selection. Data came from immunoSEQ multiplex PCR; TCRdb stores just in-frame clones and leaves some out. The table has tens of thousands of clones, 65% to 90% seen once. The sequenced sample was CD4+ T cells from blood, obtained at baseline. All receptors come from a human donor with classical Hodgkin lymphoma.

The J gene is TRBJ1-6, the V gene TRBV7-9; 7 nucleotides align to TRBD1. Per the germline V gene, CDR1 is SEHNR and CDR2 is FQNEAQ (reference sequence). The CDR3 runs to 14 residues. Germline trimming cut 5 bases from V and 6 bases from J; bases unmatched to any gene: 4. The DNA for the CDR3 is TGTGCCAGCAGCCCGGGGACAGTTAATTCACCCCTCCACTTT. It yields the protein CASSPGTVNSPLHF. The variable domain in full, completed from reference TRBV7-9 and TRBJ1-6, reads DTGVSQNPRHKITKRGQNVTFRCDPISEHNRLYWYRQTLGQGPEFLTYFQNEAQLEKSRLLSDRFSAERPKGSFSTLEIQRTEQGDSAMYLCASSPGTVNSPLHFGNGTRLTVT.

The chain couples TRBV14 to TRBJ2-2, with TRBD1 identical over 9 bases. Germline V gene data show CDR1 as SGHDN and CDR2 as FVKESK. CDR3 length equals 14 residues. With V trimmed by 6 bases and J by 8 bases, 7 bases remained unmatched. In DNA, the CDR3 is TGTGCCAGCAGACCTCCGGGACAGGGAGGGGAGCTGTTTTTT. This gives the protein CASRPPGQGGELFF.

The rearrangement links TRBV6-5 to TRBJ1-4, with D possibly being TRBD1 (5 bases). Germline V lookup: CDR1 MNHEY, CDR2 SVGAGI. This CDR3 is 14 amino acids long. V was trimmed by 6 bases and J by 10 bases, leaving 18 bases between them. CDR3 region: CASSPDGARGKLFF. The DNA for the CDR3 is TGTGCCAGCAGCCCCGACGGGGCGAGGGGAAAACTGTTTTTT.

The CDR3 sequence: CASSSRVGLPYEQYF. DNA of the CDR3: TGTGCCAGCAGCAGCAGGGTAGGTCTTCCCTACGAGCAGTACTTC. This chain joins TRBV5-6 and TRBJ2-7, with D tentatively TRBD1 (5 bases). The CDR3 is 15 amino acids. V lost 4 bases to trimming and J lost 2 bases, with 16 bases between them. CDR1 and CDR2 (germline): SGHDT, YYEEEE.

V gene TRBV5-4 combines with J gene TRBJ2-7; TRBD2 is a possible D gene (7 bases). The V end was cut by 2 bases, the J end by 5 bases, with 17 bases between. The germline CDR1 and CDR2 sequences are SGHNT and YYREEE (reference sequence). This CDR3 is 15 amino acids long. The CDR3 reads CASSLGGGGIHEQYF. For the CDR3, the DNA is TGTGCCAGCAGCTTAGGGGGAGGGGGAATCCACGAGCAGTACTTC.

The V call is TRBV2, the J call TRBJ1-2; D is possibly TRBD1 (6 bases). V was pared by 6 bases and J by 4 bases, with 15 bases between. CDR3 length equals 14 residues. Germline values: CDR1 SNHLY, CDR2 FYNNEI. Here the CDR3 reads CASRTRQATYGYTF. DNA of the CDR3: TGTGCCAGCAGAACGAGACAGGCTACCTATGGCTACACCTTC.

The rearrangement joins TRBV28 to TRBJ1-3; D gene ambiguous. With 6 bases removed from V and 0 bases from J, the gap between germline ends came to 12 bases. Germline loops: CDR1 MDHEN, CDR2 SYDVKM. The CDR3 contains 15 residues. The CDR3 DNA reads TGTGCCAGCAGCCCCCCACCGGCCTCTGGAAACACCATATATTTT. The encoded protein is CASSPPPASGNTIYF.

The rearrangement joins TRBV30 to TRBJ1-3, with a possible D match to TRBD1 (6 bases). The CDR3 loop spans 15 amino acids. CDR1 is GTSNPN and CDR2 is SVGIG in the germline V gene (reference sequence). Trimming took off 4 bases at V and 1 base at J, with 14 bases between the two ends. The CDR3 DNA sequence: TGTGCCTGGAAGGATCAGGGGCTATCTGGAAACACCATATATTTT. Translated, it gives CAWKDQGLSGNTIYF.

The rearrangement joins TRBV7-2 to TRBJ2-3; no reliable D call. The CDR3 runs to 14 residues. Germline V gene lookup returns CDR1 SGHTA and CDR2 FQGNSA. Deletions cut 2 bases from V and 2 bases from J, with 8 bases between. The CDR3 DNA reads TGTGCCAGCAGCTTAAACCTGAACACAGATACGCAGTATTTT. This translates into CASSLNLNTDTQYF.

The chain has TRBV7-2 and TRBJ2-2, with 8 nucleotides matching TRBD2. With 5 bases clipped from V and 8 bases from J, the junction kept 10 bases outside the gene matches. This CDR3 has 15 amino acids. CDR1 and CDR2 (germline): SGHTA, FQGNSA. CDR3 sequence: CASSTGGTLVGELFF. In DNA, the CDR3 is TGTGCCAGCAGCACGGGGGGGACCTTGGTTGGGGAGCTGTTTTTT.

The genes are TRBV7-9 and TRBJ1-3; no definite D call. Deletions cut 5 bases from V and 4 bases from J, with 9 bases between. Germline CDR1 SEHNR, CDR2 FQNEAQ (reference sequence). CDR3 length: 13 amino acids. The CDR3: CASSLPQGNTIYF. CDR3 DNA: TGTGCCAGCAGCCTCCCGCAAGGAAACACCATATATTTT.

The V call is TRBV5-4, the J call TRBJ2-5, with 8 bases that match TRBD2. The V and J ends lost 0 bases and 4 bases, in that order; junction bases with no gene match: 11. The length of the CDR3 is 17 residues. Germline V lookup: CDR1 SGHNT, CDR2 YYREEE (reference sequence). The CDR3 reads CASSLASGSMVGETQYF. DNA of the CDR3: TGTGCCAGCAGCTTGGCCAGCGGGAGTATGGTGGGAGAGACCCAGTACTTC.

This chain joins TRBV7-2 and TRBJ2-7; D is unclear. The V and J ends lost 2 bases and 0 bases respectively, with 11 bases between them. CDR1 is SGHTA, CDR2 FQGNSA, per germline. This CDR3 is built from 15 residues. The chain's CDR3 is CASSLNGQLSYEQYF. CDR3 coding DNA: TGTGCCAGCAGCTTAAACGGCCAGCTCTCCTACGAGCAGTACTTC.

The gene calls are TRBV4-2 and TRBJ1-4; D might be TRBD1 (5 bases). The V gene's germline CDR1 is LGHNA and CDR2 YNFKEQ. This CDR3 contains 19 residues. The V gene lost 1 base and the J gene lost 6 bases, with 24 bases spanning the gap. CDR3 loop: CASSQVVPFSGTVYEKLFF. The CDR3 nucleotides are TGTGCCAGCAGCCAAGTTGTACCTTTCTCAGGGACGGTTTATGAAAAACTGTTTTTT.

V is TRBV10-3 and J is TRBJ2-2; 8 bases are shared with TRBD2. J lost 7 bases, V lost 8 bases, and 6 bases had no gene match. CDR1 and CDR2 from the germline V gene are ENHRY and SYGVKD. The CDR3 has 13 residues. In DNA form, the CDR3 reads TGTGCCATCGGGCGGGAGGAGATCGGGGAGCTGTTTTTT. Protein: CAIGREEIGELFF.

The chain has TRBV11-3 and TRBJ2-3; D is uncertain. CDR1 and CDR2 from the germline V gene are SGHNT and YENEEA. V was trimmed by 1 base and J by 2 bases, leaving 7 bases between them. CDR3 length equals 14 residues. CDR3 sequence: CASSLGGYTDTQYF. The CDR3 DNA follows: TGTGCCAGCAGCTTAGGGGGATACACAGATACGCAGTATTTT. Filled out from reference TRBV11-3 and TRBJ2-3, the complete variable domain reads EAGVVQSPRYKIIEKKQPVAFWCNPISGHNTLYWYLQNLGQGPELLIRYENEEAVDDSQLPKDRFSAERLKGVDSTLKIQPAELGDSAVYLCASSLGGYTDTQYFGPGTRLTVL.

This chain joins TRBV5-5 and TRBJ2-5; no definite D call. Germline-derived CDR1 and CDR2 are SGHKS and YYEKEE (reference sequence). The CDR3 is 13 residues long. V lost 4 bases and J lost 5, with 12 bases in between. The CDR3 DNA sequence: TGTGCCAGCAGCCCCCTGTCCCCCGAGACCCAGTACTTC. Protein sequence: CASSPLSPETQYF.

The V call is TRBV11-3, the J call TRBJ2-1; the D call may be TRBD1 or TRBD2 (5 bases each). Looked up from germline, CDR1 is SGHNT and CDR2 is YENEEA. The V end lost 5 bases, the J end lost 5 bases, and 13 bases lay between the germline ends. CDR3 size: 14 residues. The CDR3 DNA is TGTGCCAGCAGCGCTCCGGGACCCCACAATGAGCAGTTCTTC. It translates to CASSAPGPHNEQFF.

The chain links TRBV27 to TRBJ1-2; 7 bases align to TRBD1. The CDR3 is made up of 15 amino acids. Trimming at V came to 5 bases and at J to 6 bases, leaving 12 bases not matched to a gene. Germline-derived CDR1 and CDR2 are MNHEY and SMNVEV (reference sequence). The CDR3 spells CASSQLQTGFHGYTF. The DNA of the CDR3 is TGTGCCAGCAGTCAACTCCAGACAGGGTTCCATGGCTACACCTTC.

V is TRBV7-9 and J is TRBJ2-1; no firm D call. Trimming stripped 4 bases from V and 5 bases from J, with 6 bases between. Germline CDR1 is SEHNR and CDR2 is FQNEAQ (reference sequence). The CDR3 loop spans 12 amino acids. For the CDR3, the DNA is TGTGCCAGCAGCTACAGAAACAATGAGCAGTTCTTC. The encoded protein is CASSYRNNEQFF.

The chain uses TRBV5-4 and TRBJ1-3; perhaps TRBD1 as D (5 bases). Per germline, CDR1 SGHNT and CDR2 YYREEE (reference sequence). The CDR3 is made up of 14 amino acids. Between the trimmed V and J ends, which lost 4 bases and 7 bases, there was a span of 15 bases. CDR3 amino acids: CASSPRDGRNTIYF. The CDR3 DNA reads TGTGCCAGCAGCCCCCGGGACGGCCGTAACACCATATATTTT.

The gene calls are TRBV5-6 and TRBJ2-7; the D gene is possibly TRBD2 (6 bases). Trimming stripped 5 bases from V and 1 base from J, with 13 bases between. Germline values: CDR1 SGHDT, CDR2 YYEEEE. The CDR3 length is 14 residues. CDR3 sequence (DNA): TGTGCCAGCAGTAGAGCGGGTCGATCCTACGAGCAGTACTTC. Translated: CASSRAGRSYEQYF. Combining the CDR3 with reference TRBV5-6 and TRBJ2-7 gives the whole variable domain DAGVTQSPTHLIKTRGQQVTLRCSPKSGHDTVSWYQQALGQGPQFIFQYYEEEERQRGNFPDRFSGHQFPNYSSELNVNALLLGDSALYLCASSRAGRSYEQYFGPGTRLTVT.

The rearrangement links TRBV4-3 to TRBJ2-7; 8 bases map to TRBD1. CDR3 length: 13 amino acids. J lost 6 bases, V lost 0 bases, and 1 base had no gene match. Per the germline V gene, CDR1 is LGHNA and CDR2 is YSLEER. The CDR3 loop is CASSQETGGEQYF. In nucleotides, the CDR3 is TGCGCCAGCAGCCAAGAAACAGGGGGCGAGCAGTACTTC.

The J gene is TRBJ1-5, the V gene TRBV2; D not resolved. Germline loops: CDR1 SNHLY, CDR2 FYNNEI. Trimming shortened V by 8 bases and J by 4 bases, and 12 bases separated the two germline ends. CDR3 length: 13 amino acids. CDR3: CASSYQINQPQHF. As DNA, the CDR3 is TGTGCCAGCTCGTACCAGATTAATCAGCCCCAGCATTTT. Combining the CDR3 with reference TRBV2 and TRBJ1-5 gives the whole variable domain EPEVTQTPSHQVTQMGQEVILRCVPISNHLYFYWYRQILGQKVEFLVSFYNNEISEKSEIFDDQFSVERPDGSNFTLKIRSTKLEDSAMYFCASSYQINQPQHFGDGTRLSIL.

The gene calls are TRBV20-1 and TRBJ2-7; D not resolved. This CDR3 contains 10 residues. V was shortened by 5 bases and J by 4 bases, with 6 bases between the two germline ends. Germline CDR1 is DFQATT and CDR2 is SNEGSKA (reference sequence). Here the CDR3 DNA reads TGCAGTGCTCACGCTTACGAGCAGTACTTC. Translating gives CSAHAYEQYF.

CDR3: CASSIDVSLAKNIQYF. The CDR3 region has the DNA TGTGCCAGTAGTATAGATGTCTCTTTAGCCAAAAACATTCAGTACTTC. The rearrangement joins TRBV19 to TRBJ2-4; D ambiguous. The CDR3 has 16 amino acids. Germline V gene lookup returns CDR1 LNHDA and CDR2 SQIVND (reference sequence). Trimming cost V 0 bases and J 0 bases, with 9 bases left between them.

The J gene is TRBJ1-1, the V gene TRBV6-5; D remains unclear. Trimming took off 4 bases at V and 5 bases at J, with 8 bases between the two ends. The CDR3 has 12 amino acids. CDR1 and CDR2 (germline): MNHEY, SVGAGI. The CDR3 region has the DNA TGTGCCAGCAGTTTAGGACGGACTGAAGCTTTCTTT. Residues: CASSLGRTEAFF.

The rearrangement uses TRBV7-2 and TRBJ2-1, with 7 nucleotides matching TRBD2. The CDR3 length is 14 residues. CDR1 SGHTA and CDR2 FQGNSA come from the germline V gene. Germline trimming cut 5 bases from V and 4 bases from J; bases unmatched to any gene: 5. In DNA form, the CDR3 reads TGTGCCAGCAGCCCCGGGACTACTTACAATGAGCAGTTCTTC. Protein: CASSPGTTYNEQFF.

Worth noting for this clone: Other DNA sequences in the sample encode the same CDR3. CDR3 DNA sequence: TGTGCCAGCAGCTTCAGGGGGGGAAGCAATCAGCCCCAGCATTTT. As protein: CASSFRGGSNQPQHF. The V call is TRBV7-8, the J call TRBJ1-5; TRBD1 agrees at 7 bases. This CDR3 has 15 residues. The germline V gene encodes CDR1 SGHVS and CDR2 FQNEAQ. J gave up 1 base and V 3 bases, and 3 bases lay outside the gene matches.

The V call is TRBV30, the J call TRBJ1-1; D remains unclear. V was shortened by 4 bases and J by 0 bases, with 6 bases between the two germline ends. Germline-derived CDR1 and CDR2 are GTSNPN and SVGIG (reference sequence). CDR3 length equals 12 residues. The CDR3 region is CAWTRLNTEAFF. In DNA form, the CDR3 reads TGTGCCTGGACAAGACTGAACACTGAAGCTTTCTTT.

Here the CDR3 reads CSVVGDMNTEAFF. The CDR3 DNA follows: TGCAGCGTTGTGGGGGATATGAACACTGAAGCTTTCTTT. The chain recombines TRBV29-1 with TRBJ1-1; perhaps TRBD1 as D (5 bases). The length of the CDR3 is 13 residues. The germline V gene has CDR1 SQVTM and CDR2 ANQGSEA. The V gene lost 4 bases and the J gene lost 0 bases, with 9 bases spanning the gap.

The chain joins TRBV5-4 to TRBJ2-1; 8 bases agree with TRBD2. The germline V gene has CDR1 SGHNT and CDR2 YYREEE (reference sequence). Germline trimming cut 3 bases from V and 6 bases from J; bases unmatched to any gene: 8. The CDR3 sequence is 15 residues long. Here the CDR3 reads CASSSSGSRANEQFF. The CDR3 DNA follows: TGTGCCAGCAGCTCAAGCGGGAGTAGGGCCAATGAGCAGTTCTTC.